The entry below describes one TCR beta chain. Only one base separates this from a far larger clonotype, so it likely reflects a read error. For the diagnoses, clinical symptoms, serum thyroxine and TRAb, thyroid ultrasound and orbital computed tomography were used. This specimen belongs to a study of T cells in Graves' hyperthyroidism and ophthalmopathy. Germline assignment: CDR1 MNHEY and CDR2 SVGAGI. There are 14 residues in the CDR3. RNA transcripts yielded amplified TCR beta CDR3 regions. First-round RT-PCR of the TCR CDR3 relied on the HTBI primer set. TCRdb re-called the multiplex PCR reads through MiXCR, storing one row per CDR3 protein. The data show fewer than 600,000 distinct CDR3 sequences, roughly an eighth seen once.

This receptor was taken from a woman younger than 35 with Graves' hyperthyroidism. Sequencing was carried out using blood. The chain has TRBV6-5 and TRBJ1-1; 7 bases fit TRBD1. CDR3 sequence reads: CVSSYRTGNTEAFF. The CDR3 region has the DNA TGTGTCAGCAGTTATCGGACAGGGAACACTGAAGCTTTCTTT.